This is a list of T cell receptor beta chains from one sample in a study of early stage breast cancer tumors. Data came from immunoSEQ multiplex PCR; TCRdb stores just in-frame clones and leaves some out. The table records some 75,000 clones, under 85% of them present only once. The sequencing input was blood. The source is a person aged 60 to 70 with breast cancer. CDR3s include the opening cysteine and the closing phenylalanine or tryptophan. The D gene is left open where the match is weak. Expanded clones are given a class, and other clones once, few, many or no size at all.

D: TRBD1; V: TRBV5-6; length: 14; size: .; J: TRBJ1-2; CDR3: CASSWENRGYGYTF; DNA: TGTGCCAGCAGCTGGGAGAACAGGGGCTATGGCTACACCTTC
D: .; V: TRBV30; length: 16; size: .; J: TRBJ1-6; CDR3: CAWSLTRTAINSPLHF; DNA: TGTGCCTGGAGTCTTACCCGGACGGCCATAAATTCACCCCTCCACTTT
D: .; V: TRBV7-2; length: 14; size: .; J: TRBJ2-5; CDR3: CASSLGSRGETQYF; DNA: TGTGCCAGCAGCTTAGGTTCCAGGGGAGAGACCCAGTACTTC
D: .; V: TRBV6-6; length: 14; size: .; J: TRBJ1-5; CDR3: CASSYSKGREAQHF; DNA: TGTGCCAGCAGTTACTCGAAGGGGCGAGAGGCCCAGCATTTT
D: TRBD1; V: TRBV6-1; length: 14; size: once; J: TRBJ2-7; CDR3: CASKQGAVIYEQYF; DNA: TGTGCCAGCAAGCAGGGGGCAGTTATTTACGAGCAGTACTTC
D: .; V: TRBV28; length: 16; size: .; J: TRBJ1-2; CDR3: CASCLSGSTLGYGYTF; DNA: TGTGCCAGCTGTTTGTCAGGCTCGACCCTGGGGTATGGCTACACCTTC
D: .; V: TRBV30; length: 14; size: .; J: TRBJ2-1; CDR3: CACKGTRAVWEQFF; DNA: TGTGCCTGTAAGGGGACCCGGGCCGTCTGGGAGCAGTTCTTC
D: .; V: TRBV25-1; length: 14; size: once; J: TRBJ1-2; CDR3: CASSEGPRGGLVSF; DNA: TGTGCCAGCAGTGAAGGTCCGCGGGGGGGTTTGGTGTCGTTC
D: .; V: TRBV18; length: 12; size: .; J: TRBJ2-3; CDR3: CASSIGSDTQYF; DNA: TGTGCCAGCTCAATTGGATCAGATACGCAGTATTTT
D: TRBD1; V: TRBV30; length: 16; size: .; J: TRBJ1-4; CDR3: CAWSEGLGQPNEKLFF; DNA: TGTGCCTGGAGTGAAGGATTGGGACAGCCCAATGAAAAACTGTTTTTT
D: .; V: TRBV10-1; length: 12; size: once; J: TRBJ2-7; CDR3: CATPAASSEQYF; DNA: TGCGCCACCCCGGCGGCTTCATCCGAGCAGTACTTC
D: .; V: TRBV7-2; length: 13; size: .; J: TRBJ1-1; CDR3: CASSFSTGTEAFF; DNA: TGTGCCAGCAGCTTTTCGACGGGGACTGAAGCTTTCTTT
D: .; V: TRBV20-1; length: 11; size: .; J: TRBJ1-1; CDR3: CSARGATEAFF; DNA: TGCAGTGCTAGGGGGGCCACTGAAGCTTTCTTT
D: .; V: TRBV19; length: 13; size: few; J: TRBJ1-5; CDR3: CASSKDRNQPQHF; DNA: TGTGCCAGTAGTAAGGACAGAAATCAGCCCCAGCATTTT
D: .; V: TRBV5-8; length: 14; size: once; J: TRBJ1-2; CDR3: CASSLLAGADGYTF; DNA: TGTGCCAGCAGCTTGCTTGCAGGGGCGGATGGCTACACCTTC
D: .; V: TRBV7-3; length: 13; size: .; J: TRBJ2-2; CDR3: CASSWVGTGELFF; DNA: TGTGCCAGCAGCTGGGTGGGGACCGGGGAGCTGTTTTTT
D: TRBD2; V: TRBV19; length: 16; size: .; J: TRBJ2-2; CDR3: CASSPGGALNTGELFF; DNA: TGTGCCAGTAGCCCCGGGGGGGCCTTAAACACCGGGGAGCTGTTTTTT
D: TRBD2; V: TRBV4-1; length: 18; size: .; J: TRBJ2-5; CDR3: CASSQNGLGGGVRETQYF; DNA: TGCGCCAGCAGCCAGAATGGCTTAGGCGGGGGGGTCCGGGAGACCCAGTACTTC
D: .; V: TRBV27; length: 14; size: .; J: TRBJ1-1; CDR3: CASTLDSQNTEAFF; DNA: TGTGCCAGCACCCTTGACAGTCAGAACACTGAAGCTTTCTTT
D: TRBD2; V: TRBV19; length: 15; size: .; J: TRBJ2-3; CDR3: CASSITSGRGDTQYF; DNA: TGTGCCAGTAGTATAACTAGCGGGAGGGGAGATACGCAGTATTTT
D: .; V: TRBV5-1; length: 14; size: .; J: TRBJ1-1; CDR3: CASSLDGFNTEAFF; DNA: TGCGCCAGCAGCTTGGATGGGTTTAACACTGAAGCTTTCTTT
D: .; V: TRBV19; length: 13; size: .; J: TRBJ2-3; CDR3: CASRVRPTDTQYF; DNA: TGTGCCAGTAGGGTACGGCCCACAGATACGCAGTATTTT
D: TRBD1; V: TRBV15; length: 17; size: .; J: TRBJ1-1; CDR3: CATSRLGGQGTNTEAFF; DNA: TGTGCCACCAGCCGACTAGGGGGACAGGGGACGAACACTGAAGCTTTCTTT
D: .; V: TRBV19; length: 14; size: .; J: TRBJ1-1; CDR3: CASSPDPKSTEAFF; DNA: TGTGCCAGTAGTCCGGACCCCAAGTCCACTGAAGCTTTCTTT
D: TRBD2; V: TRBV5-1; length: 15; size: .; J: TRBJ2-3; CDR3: CASHPGGPGTDTQYF; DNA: TGCGCCAGCCACCCGGGGGGACCCGGAACAGATACGCAGTATTTT
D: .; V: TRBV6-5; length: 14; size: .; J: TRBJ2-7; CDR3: CASRNRGGTYEQYF; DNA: TGTGCCAGCAGAAATAGGGGGGGAACCTACGAGCAGTACTTC
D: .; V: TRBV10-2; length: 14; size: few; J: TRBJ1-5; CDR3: CASSGGGLNQPQHF; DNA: TGCGCCAGCAGTGGGGGCGGACTAAATCAGCCCCAGCATTTT